Reported below is one TCR beta chain. As yet, its antigen is unknown. The PCR used 60 Vbeta and 13 Jbeta primers. Some clones are missing from TCRdb's copy, which holds only in-frame ones; the method was immunoSEQ multiplex PCR. The repertoire includes about 130,000 clones, 75% to 80% of them detected once, and approximately 0.94% sits in the top ten. This entry comes from a study of cytomegalovirus exposure and HLA in healthy donors. Study findings and constraints: Another analysis was done later, and it associated around 16,000 TCR beta sequences with HLA alleles at 0.05 false discovery rate. An analysis was carried out at a later point. It showed that HLA-associated TCR beta chains were more clonally expanded than equally common non-associated chains.

The sequenced sample was PBMCs. The receptor comes from a woman in her sixties in good health and CMV-seronegative.

The CDR3 is CASSLGQGFSRETQYF. CDR3 nucleotide sequence: TGCGCCAGCAGCTTGGGACAGGGTTTCTCGAGAGAGACCCAGTACTTC. The V gene is TRBV5-1, the J gene TRBJ2-5, with TRBD1 matching 7 bases. The CDR3 has 16 amino acids. The germline gives CDR1 SGHRS, CDR2 YFSETQ. Trimming at V came to 0 bases and at J to 4 bases, leaving 9 bases not matched to a gene.